This T cell receptor beta chain was identified during a study of blood T cell repertoires in COVID-19. Study background: The United States, Italy and Spain supplied acute and convalescent COVID-19 samples. PBMCs, B-cell-depleted T cells, or T cells provided the cDNA or gDNA that made up the material.

V trimming: 3 bases; J trimming: 2 bases; junction bases outside the gene matches: 4. Germline CDR1 is SGHTA and CDR2 is FQGNSA. CDR3 length equals 15 residues. How the authors handled the data: Researchers report that nucleated cell counts were estimated from reference gene primer amplification. TCRdb keeps only in-frame clones here, not all; method: immunoSEQ multiplex PCR. V and J calls and clone size are as listed in that table; D and trimming were resolved from the DNA. The repertoire holds about 37,000 clones, with around 84% as singletons. This clone was counted a single time. The sample contains more than one DNA sequence encoding this CDR3.

This sequence originates from a man between 65 and 79 years old with acute or convalescent COVID-19. The genes are TRBV7-2 and TRBJ2-7; 10 bases align to TRBD1. The sequencing sample was made of peripheral blood. The CDR3 is CASSFDGTGAYEQYF. CDR3 coding DNA: TGTGCCAGCAGCTTCGACGGGACAGGGGCCTACGAGCAGTACTTC. Using reference TRBV7-2 and TRBJ2-7 for the parts outside the CDR3, the full variable domain is GAGVSQSPSNKVTEKGKDVELRCDPISGHTALYWYRQSLGQGLEFLIYFQGNSAPDKSGLPSDRFSAERTGGSVSTLTIQRTQQEDSAVYLCASSFDGTGAYEQYFGPGTRLTVT.